The 13 T cell receptor beta chains in this list originate from one sample, sequenced in a study of beta chain features in type 1 diabetes. Expressed TCRB transcripts were sequenced, since all the RNA that had been isolated was reverse transcribed. The method was immunoSEQ multiplex PCR; TCRdb's version includes in-frame clones alone and lacks a portion of them. In the table there are under 400,000 clones, less than 20% of which are singletons. Sequencing was done on a sample of naive CD4+ T cells from blood. Receptors originate from a woman aged 18 to 35 in good health.

In DNA form, the CDR3 reads TGCGCCAGCAGTGAGGGACTAGCGGGAGGCACAGATACGCAGTATTTT. It translates to CASSEGLAGGTDTQYF. The chain employs TRBV10-2 and TRBJ2-3; 13 nucleotides agree with TRBD2. Germline lookup yields CDR1 WSHSY and CDR2 SAAADI. There are 16 residues in the CDR3. The J segment lost 1 base and the V segment lost 2 bases, leaving 0 bases of the junction unmatched.

This clone was seen a few times. The V call is TRBV2, the J call TRBJ2-1; D not certain. Trimming cost V 6 bases and J 3 bases, with 9 bases left between them. CDR3 length equals 13 residues. CDR1 and CDR2 from the germline V gene are SNHLY and FYNNEI. The CDR3 is CASRSLIYNEQFF. The DNA for the CDR3 is TGTGCCAGCAGATCCCTAATCTACAATGAGCAGTTCTTC.

The V gene is TRBV5-1, the J gene TRBJ1-6; 7 nucleotides agree with TRBD1. The ends lost 4 bases at V and 5 bases at J; junction bases unmatched: 6. Germline lookup yields CDR1 SGHRS and CDR2 YFSETQ. The CDR3 runs to 15 residues. The DNA of the CDR3 is TGCGCCAGCAGCCCCACCGGGACAGATAATTCACCCCTCCACTTT. Encoded protein: CASSPTGTDNSPLHF.

This clone showed up just a few times. The chain couples TRBV30 to TRBJ2-1; 7 bases are a match to TRBD1. Germline V gives CDR1 GTSNPN, CDR2 SVGIG (reference sequence). The V and J ends lost 8 bases and 1 base, in that order; junction bases with no gene match: 5. CDR3 length: 13 amino acids. DNA of the CDR3: TGTGCCAGTGACAGGGAATCCTACAATGAGCAGTTCTTC. Translating it yields CASDRESYNEQFF.

The chain has TRBV5-4 and TRBJ1-4, with TRBD1 matching over 9 bases. From germline, CDR1 is SGHNT and CDR2 YYREEE (reference sequence). Trimming at V came to 4 bases and at J to 6 bases, leaving 4 bases not matched to a gene. This CDR3 has 14 amino acids. CDR3: CASSPRTGDEKLFF. CDR3 bases: TGTGCCAGCAGCCCAAGGACAGGGGATGAAAAACTGTTTTTT.

In this sample, this clone turned up a few times. V and J are TRBV7-3 and TRBJ2-5, with 7 bases matching TRBD2. Germline values: CDR1 SGHTA, CDR2 FQGTGA. The V segment lost 4 bases and the J segment 5 bases; nucleotides outside the gene matches: 4. This CDR3 is built from 13 residues. Here the CDR3 reads CASSSTSAETQYF. In DNA form, the CDR3 reads TGTGCCAGCAGCTCCACTAGCGCGGAGACCCAGTACTTC.

This clone was observed a handful of times. V usage is TRBV12-5 and J usage is TRBJ2-5; 11 bases fit TRBD2. The CDR3 consists of 15 residues. CDR1 and CDR2 (germline): LGHNT, FRNRAP. With V trimmed by 3 bases and J by 7 bases, 7 bases remained unmatched. CDR3 DNA: TGTGCTAGTGGTTTCGCTAGCGGGGGGCCGGGGACCCAGTACTTC. This encodes CASGFASGGPGTQYF.

This clone was recorded a few times. The chain joins TRBV29-1 to TRBJ2-5; 9 positions match TRBD2. Germline CDR1 is SQVTM and CDR2 is ANQGSEA. This CDR3 is built from 13 residues. Trimming took 6 bases from V and 2 from J; bases not matched to a gene: 4. CDR3 nucleotide sequence: TGCAGCGTGGCTGGACTAGCGCAAGAGACCCAGTACTTC. Amino acids: CSVAGLAQETQYF.

A few counts support this clone. This chain links TRBV9 with TRBJ2-3; possible D gene TRBD2, 5 bases. Germline CDR1 and CDR2: SGDLS and YYNGEE. This CDR3 spans 15 amino acids. V was cut by 2 bases and J by 0 bases, with 10 bases left in between. CDR3 amino acids: CASSVTGGSTDTQYF. The CDR3 DNA reads as TGTGCCAGCAGCGTGACTGGCGGGAGCACAGATACGCAGTATTTT.

V and J are TRBV30 and TRBJ1-1; 8 bases map to TRBD1. CDR3 length: 13 amino acids. Losses at the gene ends were 3 bases for V and 1 base for J; bases not matched to a gene: 1. Germline-derived CDR1 and CDR2 are GTSNPN and SVGIG (reference sequence). The CDR3 here is CAWRGQANTEAFF. The CDR3 nucleotides read TGTGCCTGGAGGGGACAGGCGAACACTGAAGCTTTCTTT.

The J gene is TRBJ2-1, the V gene TRBV5-1; 11 bases align to TRBD2. Germline CDR1 and CDR2: SGHRS and YFSETQ. V lost 2 bases to trimming and J lost 7 bases; unmatched junction nucleotides: 8. CDR3 length equals 16 residues. Here the CDR3 reads CASSFNSGGAANEQFF. DNA for the CDR3: TGCGCCAGCAGCTTTAATAGCGGGGGGGCTGCGAATGAGCAGTTCTTC.

There are a few counts of this clone. V usage is TRBV19 and J usage is TRBJ2-7; D is unclear. The germline V gene encodes CDR1 LNHDA and CDR2 SQIVND (reference sequence). The V end was cut by 3 bases, the J end by 3 bases, with 18 bases between. The CDR3 has 16 amino acids. In DNA form, the CDR3 reads TGTGCCAGTAGTATCACCCCGGGTATAGGTCGCTACGAGCAGTACTTC. This translates into CASSITPGIGRYEQYF.

In this sample, this clone turned up a few times. The chain couples TRBV11-1 to TRBJ2-3, with a possible D match to TRBD2 (6 bases). V lost 3 bases to trimming and J lost 0 bases, with 10 bases between them. Per germline, CDR1 SGHAT and CDR2 FQDESV (reference sequence). The CDR3 has 15 residues. CDR3 sequence reads: CASSFDSGSTDTQYF. In DNA, the CDR3 is TGTGCCAGCAGCTTCGATAGCGGTAGCACAGATACGCAGTATTTT.